The table lists the clone carrying this T cell receptor (beta chain) with a few counts. The germline CDR1 and CDR2 sequences are LGHNT and FRNRAP. V lost 3 bases, J lost 11 bases, and 7 bases lay in between. CDR3 size: 10 residues. These data come from a study of blood T cell repertoires in COVID-19. Across the whole study: Acute-phase and convalescent COVID-19 samples originated in the United States, Italy and Spain. T cells, B-cell-depleted T cells, or PBMCs provided the cDNA or gDNA that served as material.

In the authors' workflow: By means of reference gene primer amplification, nucleated cell counts were estimated. TCRdb keeps only in-frame clones here, not all; method: immunoSEQ multiplex PCR. The DNA gave D and trimming, while V, J and clone size come from that table. This sample carries 90,000 to 130,000 clones, less than 85% of them seen once, and the ten largest clones take roughly 3.8%. The rearrangement links TRBV12-5 to TRBJ1-1; D not certain. Sequencing used peripheral blood. The receptor's source is a woman older than 75 with acute or convalescent COVID-19. The chain's CDR3 is CASGFGLAFF. CDR3 DNA: TGTGCTAGTGGTTTTGGGCTGGCTTTCTTT.